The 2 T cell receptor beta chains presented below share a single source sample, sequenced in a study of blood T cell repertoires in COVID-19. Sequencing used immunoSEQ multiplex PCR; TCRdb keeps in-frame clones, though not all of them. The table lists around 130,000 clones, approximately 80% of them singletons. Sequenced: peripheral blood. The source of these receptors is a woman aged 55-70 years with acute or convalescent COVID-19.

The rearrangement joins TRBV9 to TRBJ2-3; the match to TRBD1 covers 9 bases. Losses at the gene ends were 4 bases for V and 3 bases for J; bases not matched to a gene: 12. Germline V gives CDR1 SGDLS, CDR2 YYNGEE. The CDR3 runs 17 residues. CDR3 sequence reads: CASSIEDRGRGTDTQYF. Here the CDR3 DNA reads TGTGCCAGCAGCATCGAGGACAGGGGAAGGGGAACAGATACGCAGTATTTT. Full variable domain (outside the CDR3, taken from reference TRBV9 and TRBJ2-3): DSGVTQTPKHLITATGQRVTLRCSPRSGDLSVYWYQQSLDQGLQFLIQYYNGEERAKGNILERFSAQQFPDLHSELNLSSLELGDSALYFCASSIEDRGRGTDTQYFGPGTRLTVL.

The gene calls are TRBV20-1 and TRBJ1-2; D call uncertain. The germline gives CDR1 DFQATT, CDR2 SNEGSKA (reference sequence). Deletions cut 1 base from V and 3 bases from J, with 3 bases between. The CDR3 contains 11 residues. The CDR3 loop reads CSARADYGYTF. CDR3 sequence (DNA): TGCAGTGCTAGAGCGGACTATGGCTACACCTTC.